One and the same sample provided the 12 T cell receptor beta chains below, sequenced in a study of blood T cell repertoires in COVID-19. Measured with immunoSEQ multiplex PCR; TCRdb has only the in-frame clones, and not every one. The table shows hundreds of thousands of clones, with around nine tenths occurring only once. The sequenced material came from peripheral blood. Every receptor here comes from a woman between 50 and 59 years old with COVID-19, enrolled during active disease.

DNA of the CDR3: TGTGCCTGGAGTGGCGGGAGCACCAATTGGTACTTC. This gives the protein CAWSGGSTNWYF. The V and J genes are TRBV30 and TRBJ2-4; 7 nucleotides line up with TRBD2. After removal of 1 base from V and 15 bases from J, the junction contained 9 bases not matched to a gene. Germline CDR1 GTSNPN, CDR2 SVGIG (reference sequence). This CDR3 is 12 amino acids long. The full variable domain, with the rest looked up from reference TRBV30 and TRBJ2-4, is SQTIHQWPATLVQPVGSPLSLECTVEGTSNPNLYWYRQAAGRGLQLLFYSVGIGQISSEVPQNLSASRPQDRQFILSSKKLLLSDSGFYLCAWSGGSTNWYFGAGTRLSVL.

The CDR3 DNA sequence: TGTGCCAGCAGTTTAGGGGACAGGGACGCCTTTTTT. It is translated as CASSLGDRDAFF. The chain links TRBV12-3 or TRBV12-4 to TRBJ1-4, with TRBD1 matching 9 bases. This CDR3 comprises 12 residues. V dropped 1 base and J dropped 17; count of bases not matched to a gene: 5.

This clone was detected only once. The rearrangement joins TRBV11-2 to TRBJ2-5; possibly TRBD2 for D (5 bases). The CDR3 totals 18 residues. From germline, CDR1 is SGHAT and CDR2 FQNNGV. Trimming took off 4 bases at V and 1 base at J, with 22 bases between the two ends. CDR3 in DNA: TGTGCCAGCAGCTCGGGGTACGCGTTTGCGGTGAGCCAAGAGACCCAGTACTTC. Translation gives CASSSGYAFAVSQETQYF. Full variable domain (remainder filled in from reference TRBV11-2 and TRBJ2-5): EAGVAQSPRYKIIEKRQSVAFWCNPISGHATLYWYQQILGQGPKLLIQFQNNGVVDDSQLPKDRFSAERLKGVDSTLKIQPAKLEDSAVYLCASSSGYAFAVSQETQYFGPGTRLLVL.

The chain has TRBV5-1 and TRBJ1-2, with D maybe TRBD1 (6 bases). The CDR3 has 12 residues. V lost 6 bases to trimming and J lost 7 bases, with 13 bases between them. CDR1 and CDR2 from the germline V gene are SGHRS and YFSETQ. CDR3 protein: CASKAGGSGYTF. CDR3 nucleotides: TGCGCCAGCAAAGCGGGGGGCTCTGGCTACACCTTC.

The chain carries TRBV20-1 and TRBJ1-1, with D perhaps TRBD1 (6 bases). Trimming removed 5 bases at V and 11 bases at J, with 9 bases between. CDR1 is DFQATT and CDR2 is SNEGSKA in the germline V gene (reference sequence). The CDR3 covers 9 residues. In DNA, the CDR3 is TGCAGTGCTGGACAGCTGGCTTTCTTT. Translation gives CSAGQLAFF.

This sequence joins TRBV6-5 and TRBJ1-4, with a tentative D call TRBD1 (6 bases). The V end was cut by 6 bases, the J end by 1 base, with 9 bases between. CDR1 and CDR2 (germline): MNHEY, SVGAGI. This CDR3 has 14 amino acids. The CDR3 nucleotides read TGTGCCAGCAGGAGGGGGGGAACTAATGAAAAACTGTTTTTT. Amino acid sequence: CASRRGGTNEKLFF.

This clone was detected once. The chain joins TRBV28 to TRBJ2-3; 14 bases align to TRBD2. Unmatched junction bases numbered 4, after V lost 7 bases and J lost 1 base. The CDR3 is 16 amino acids. Germline CDR1 is MDHEN and CDR2 is SYDVKM. CDR3 nucleotides: TGTGCCAGCACCTCGGGACTAGCGGGAGGCACAGATACGCAGTATTTT. It translates to CASTSGLAGGTDTQYF.

The chain employs TRBV6-5 and TRBJ2-3; 8 bases are shared with TRBD1. The V gene end was trimmed by 6 bases and the J gene end by 5 bases; junction bases not matched to a gene: 4. The CDR3 totals 13 residues. CDR1 is MNHEY and CDR2 is SVGAGI in the germline V gene. CDR3 in DNA: TGTGCCAGCAGCCAGGGGGCGAGAGATACGCAGTATTTT. This sequence encodes CASSQGARDTQYF.

The V and J genes are TRBV19 and TRBJ1-3; D is undetermined. The germline CDR1 and CDR2 sequences are LNHDA and SQIVND (reference sequence). This CDR3 is built from 16 residues. V was trimmed by 6 bases and J by 1 base, leaving 16 bases between them. Here the CDR3 DNA reads TGTGCCAGTAGGCAGACAATCGGGAAATCTGGAAACACCATATATTTT. Amino acid sequence: CASRQTIGKSGNTIYF.

CDR3 nucleotides: TGTGCCAGCACCCCCGGGGTCTCTGGGGCCAACGTCCTGACTTTC. Translated, it gives CASTPGVSGANVLTF. The chain has TRBV2 and TRBJ2-6, with a possible D match to TRBD2 (5 bases). Deletions cut 7 bases from V and 0 bases from J, with 10 bases between. Germline V CDR1 and CDR2: SNHLY, FYNNEI. This CDR3 has 15 residues.

The rearrangement links TRBV18 to TRBJ1-1, with D maybe TRBD1 (6 bases). CDR3 length equals 12 residues. Germline V gene data show CDR1 as KGHSH and CDR2 as LQKENI. The ends were cut back, 6 bases at V and 4 bases at J, with 9 bases in the middle. CDR3 bases: TGTGCCAGCTCTGGGACACGCACTGAAGCTTTCTTT. Its protein is CASSGTRTEAFF.

The CDR3 reads CASSIAGTSGNTIYF. In nucleotides, the CDR3 is TGTGCCAGTAGTATCGCCGGGACATCCGGAAACACCATATATTTT. The V and J genes are TRBV19 and TRBJ1-3; D is perhaps TRBD1 (6 bases). The ends were cut back, 3 bases at V and 4 bases at J, with 13 bases in the middle. This CDR3 comprises 15 residues. Germline CDR1 is LNHDA and CDR2 is SQIVND (reference sequence).